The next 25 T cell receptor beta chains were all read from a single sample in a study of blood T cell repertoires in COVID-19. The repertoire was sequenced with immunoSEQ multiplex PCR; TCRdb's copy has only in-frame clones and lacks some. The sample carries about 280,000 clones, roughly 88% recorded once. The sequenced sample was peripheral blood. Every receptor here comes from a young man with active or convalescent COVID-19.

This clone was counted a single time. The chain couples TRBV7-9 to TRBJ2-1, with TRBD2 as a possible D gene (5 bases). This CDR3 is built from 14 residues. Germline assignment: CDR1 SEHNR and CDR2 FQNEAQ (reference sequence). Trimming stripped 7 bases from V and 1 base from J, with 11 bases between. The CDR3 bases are TGTGCCAGCACCACGACGGGGTCCTACAATGAGCAGTTCTTC. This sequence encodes CASTTTGSYNEQFF.

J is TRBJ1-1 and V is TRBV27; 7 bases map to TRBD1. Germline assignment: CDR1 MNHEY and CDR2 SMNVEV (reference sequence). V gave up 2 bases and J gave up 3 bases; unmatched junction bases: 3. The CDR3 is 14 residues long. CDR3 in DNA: TGTGCCAGCAGTTTAGGCAGGGGGTACACTGAAGCTTTCTTT. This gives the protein CASSLGRGYTEAFF.

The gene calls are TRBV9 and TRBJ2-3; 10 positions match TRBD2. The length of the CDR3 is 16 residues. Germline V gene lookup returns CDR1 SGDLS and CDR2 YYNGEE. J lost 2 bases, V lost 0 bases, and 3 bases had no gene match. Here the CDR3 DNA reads TGTGCCAGCAGCGTAGTAGCGGGGGGATACACAGATACGCAGTATTTT. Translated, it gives CASSVVAGGYTDTQYF.

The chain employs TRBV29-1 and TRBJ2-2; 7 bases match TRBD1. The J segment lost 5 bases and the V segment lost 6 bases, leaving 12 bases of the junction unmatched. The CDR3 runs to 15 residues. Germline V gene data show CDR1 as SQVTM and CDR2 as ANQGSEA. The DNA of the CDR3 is TGCAGCGTGGATACAGGAACAGGGGAAACCGGGGAGCTGTTTTTT. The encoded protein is CSVDTGTGETGELFF.

The CDR3, as DNA: TGTGCCACCAACTTATACAGGGGGATTAACTATGGCTACACCTTC. Its protein product is CATNLYRGINYGYTF. This chain connects TRBV19 to TRBJ1-2; 8 bases match TRBD1. The length of the CDR3 is 15 residues. The germline V gene has CDR1 LNHDA and CDR2 SQIVND (reference sequence). J lost 1 base, V lost 10 bases, and 11 bases had no gene match.

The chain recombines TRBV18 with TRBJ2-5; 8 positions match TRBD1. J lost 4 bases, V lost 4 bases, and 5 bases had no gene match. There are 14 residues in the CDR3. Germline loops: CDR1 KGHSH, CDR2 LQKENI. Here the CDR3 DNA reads TGTGCCAGCTCACAACAGGGGGATAGAGAGACCCAGTACTTC. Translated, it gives CASSQQGDRETQYF.

The CDR3 reads CASSLSGQNSNQPQHF. The CDR3 DNA follows: TGTGCCAGCAGTTTATCGGGGCAGAATAGCAATCAGCCCCAGCATTTT. The rearrangement joins TRBV27 to TRBJ1-5; perhaps TRBD1 as D (5 bases). V was shortened by 0 bases and J by 0 bases, with 9 bases between the two germline ends. Per the germline V gene, CDR1 is MNHEY and CDR2 is SMNVEV (reference sequence). This CDR3 has 16 residues.

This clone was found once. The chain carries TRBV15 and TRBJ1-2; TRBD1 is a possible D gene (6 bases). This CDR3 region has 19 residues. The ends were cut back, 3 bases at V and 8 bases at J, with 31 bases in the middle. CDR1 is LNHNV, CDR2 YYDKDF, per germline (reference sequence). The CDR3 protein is CATSRQPEPVDRPYRGYTF. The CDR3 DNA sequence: TGTGCCACCAGCAGGCAACCGGAACCGGTGGACAGACCCTATAGGGGCTACACCTTC.

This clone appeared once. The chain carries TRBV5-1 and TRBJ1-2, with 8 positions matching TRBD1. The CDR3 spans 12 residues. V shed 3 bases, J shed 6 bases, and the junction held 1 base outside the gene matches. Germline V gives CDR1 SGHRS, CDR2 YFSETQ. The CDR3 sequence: CASSSGGDGYTF. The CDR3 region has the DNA TGCGCCAGCAGCTCAGGGGGCGATGGCTACACCTTC.

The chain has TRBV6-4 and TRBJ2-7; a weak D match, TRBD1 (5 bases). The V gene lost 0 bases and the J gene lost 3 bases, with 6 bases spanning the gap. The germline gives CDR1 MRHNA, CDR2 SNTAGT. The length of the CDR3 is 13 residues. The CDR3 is CASSDSGDYEQYF. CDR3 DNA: TGTGCCAGCAGTGACTCAGGGGACTACGAGCAGTACTTC.

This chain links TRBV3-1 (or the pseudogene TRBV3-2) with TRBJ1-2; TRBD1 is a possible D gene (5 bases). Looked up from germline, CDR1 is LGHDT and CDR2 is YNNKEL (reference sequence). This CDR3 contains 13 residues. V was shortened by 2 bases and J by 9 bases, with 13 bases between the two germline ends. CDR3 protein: CASSQQGLVSYTF. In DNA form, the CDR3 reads TGTGCCAGCAGCCAACAGGGTTTGGTGAGCTACACCTTC.

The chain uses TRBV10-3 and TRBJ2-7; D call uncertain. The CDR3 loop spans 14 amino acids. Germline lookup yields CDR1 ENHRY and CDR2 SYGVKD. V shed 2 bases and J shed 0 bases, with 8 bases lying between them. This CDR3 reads CAISEVESSYEQYF. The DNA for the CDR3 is TGTGCCATCAGTGAGGTTGAGAGCTCCTACGAGCAGTACTTC.

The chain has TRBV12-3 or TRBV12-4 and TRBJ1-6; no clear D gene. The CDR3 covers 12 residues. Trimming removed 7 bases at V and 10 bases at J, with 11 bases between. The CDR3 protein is CASMSGNSPLHF. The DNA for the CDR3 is TGTGCCAGCATGTCGGGGAACTCACCCCTCCACTTT.

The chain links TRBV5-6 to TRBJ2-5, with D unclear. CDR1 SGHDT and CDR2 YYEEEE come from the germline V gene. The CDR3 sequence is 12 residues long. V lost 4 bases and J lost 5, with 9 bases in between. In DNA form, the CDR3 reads TGTGCCAGCAGCCGCCTCGGGGAGACCCAGTACTTC. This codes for CASSRLGETQYF.

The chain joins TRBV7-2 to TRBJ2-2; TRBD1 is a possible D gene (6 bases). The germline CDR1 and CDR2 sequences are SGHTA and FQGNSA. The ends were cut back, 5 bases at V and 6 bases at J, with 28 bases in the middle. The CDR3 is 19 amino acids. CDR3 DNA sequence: TGTGCCAGCAGCCACCTTTGGGACAATTTCAAGTTTGACGCCGGGGAGCTGTTTTTT. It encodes CASSHLWDNFKFDAGELFF.

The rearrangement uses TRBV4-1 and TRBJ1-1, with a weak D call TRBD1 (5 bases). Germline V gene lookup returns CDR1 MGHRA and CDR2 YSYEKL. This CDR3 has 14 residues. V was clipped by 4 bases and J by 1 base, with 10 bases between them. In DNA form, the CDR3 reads TGCGCCAGCAGCCCTCCCGGGGGGAACACTGAAGCTTTCTTT. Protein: CASSPPGGNTEAFF.

The CDR3 loop reads CASSLRTGGSNEQFF. The DNA of the CDR3 is TGTGCCAGCAGTTTGAGGACAGGGGGCTCCAATGAGCAGTTCTTC. V is TRBV27 and J is TRBJ2-1; 11 bases are shared with TRBD1. Trimming took 3 bases from V and 6 from J; bases not matched to a gene: 4. The CDR3 is made up of 15 amino acids. The germline V gene encodes CDR1 MNHEY and CDR2 SMNVEV (reference sequence).

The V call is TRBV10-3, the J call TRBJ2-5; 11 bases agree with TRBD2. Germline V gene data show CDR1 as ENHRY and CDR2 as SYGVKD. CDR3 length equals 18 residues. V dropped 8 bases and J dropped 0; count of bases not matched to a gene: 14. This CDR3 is CAIAGPSGGPRYQETQYF. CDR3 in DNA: TGTGCCATCGCGGGCCCTAGCGGGGGGCCCCGGTACCAAGAGACCCAGTACTTC.

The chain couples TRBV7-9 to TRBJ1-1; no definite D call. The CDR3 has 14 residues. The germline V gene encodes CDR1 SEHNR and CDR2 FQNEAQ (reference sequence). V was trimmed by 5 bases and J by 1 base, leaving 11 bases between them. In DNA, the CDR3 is TGTGCCAGCAGCCCACGACAATCGAACACTGAAGCTTTCTTT. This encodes CASSPRQSNTEAFF. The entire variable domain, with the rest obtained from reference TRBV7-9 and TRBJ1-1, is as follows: DTGVSQNPRHKITKRGQNVTFRCDPISEHNRLYWYRQTLGQGPEFLTYFQNEAQLEKSRLLSDRFSAERPKGSFSTLEIQRTEQGDSAMYLCASSPRQSNTEAFFGQGTRLTVV.

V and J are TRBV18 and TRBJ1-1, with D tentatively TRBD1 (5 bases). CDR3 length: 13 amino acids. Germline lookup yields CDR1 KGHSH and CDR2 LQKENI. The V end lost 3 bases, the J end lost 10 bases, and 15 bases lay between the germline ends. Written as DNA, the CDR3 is TGTGCCAGCTCACCCCTCGAACGGAGGGGAGCTTTCTTT. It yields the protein CASSPLERRGAFF.

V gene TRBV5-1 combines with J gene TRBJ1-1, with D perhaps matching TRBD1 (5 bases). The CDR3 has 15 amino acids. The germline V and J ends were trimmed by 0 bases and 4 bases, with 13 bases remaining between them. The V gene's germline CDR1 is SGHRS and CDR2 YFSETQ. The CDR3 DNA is TGCGCCAGCAGCTTGGAGCAGGGCGGCAGCACTGAAGCTTTCTTT. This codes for CASSLEQGGSTEAFF.

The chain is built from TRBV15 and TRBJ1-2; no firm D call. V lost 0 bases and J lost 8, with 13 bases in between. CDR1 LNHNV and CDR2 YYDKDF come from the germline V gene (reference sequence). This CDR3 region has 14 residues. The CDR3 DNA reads TGTGCCACCAGCAGAGATGCGGGTATTCGCGGCTACACCTTC. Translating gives CATSRDAGIRGYTF. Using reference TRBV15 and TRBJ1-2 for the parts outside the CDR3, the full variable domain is DAMVIQNPRYQVTQFGKPVTLSCSQTLNHNVMYWYQQKSSQAPKLLFHYYDKDFNNEADTPDNFQSRRPNTSFCFLDIRSPGLGDTAMYLCATSRDAGIRGYTFGSGTRLTVV.

CDR3 in amino acids: CASSVAVEVRGTGELFF. CDR3 in DNA: TGTGCCAGCAGCGTAGCTGTTGAGGTGCGAGGCACCGGGGAGCTGTTTTTT. The chain couples TRBV9 to TRBJ2-2; D is unresolved. The CDR3 sequence is 17 residues long. CDR1 SGDLS and CDR2 YYNGEE come from the germline V gene. The germline V and J ends were trimmed by 0 bases and 4 bases, with 16 bases remaining between them.

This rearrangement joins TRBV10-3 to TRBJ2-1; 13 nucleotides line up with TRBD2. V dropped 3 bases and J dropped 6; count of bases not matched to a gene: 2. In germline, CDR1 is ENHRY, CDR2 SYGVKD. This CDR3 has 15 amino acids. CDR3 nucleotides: TGTGCCATCAGTGACGGACTAGCGGGGGTCAATGAGCAGTTCTTC. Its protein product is CAISDGLAGVNEQFF.

The CDR3 bases are TGTGCCAGCAGTGAAGCCGTGTCCTCTGGAAACACCATATATTTT. As protein: CASSEAVSSGNTIYF. V is TRBV6-1 and J is TRBJ1-3, with D unresolved. Germline V gene sequence: CDR1 MNHNS, CDR2 SASEGT. Trimming removed 0 bases at V and 0 bases at J, with 6 bases between. This CDR3 spans 15 amino acids.